One and the same sample provided the 20 T cell receptor beta chains below, sequenced in a study of beta chain features in type 1 diabetes. No antigen has been identified for these receptors. The isolated RNA, all of it, was reverse transcribed, so expressed TCRB transcripts were what got sequenced. The table came from immunoSEQ multiplex PCR; TCRdb's copy has only in-frame clones and leaves some out. The sample comprises fewer than 450,000 clones, roughly 12% of which are singletons, and approximately 0.016% rests with the top ten. General study points: Moderate yet significant TCRB CDR3 shortening was seen in Type 1 diabetes patients in all four CD4+ subsets.

Sequenced material: naive CD4+ T cells from blood. These receptor sequences come from a young woman with type 1 diabetes.

This clone was seen a few times. The chain carries TRBV30 and TRBJ2-1; D possibly corresponds to TRBD2 (6 bases). The CDR3 runs to 16 residues. Germline V gene data show CDR1 as GTSNPN and CDR2 as SVGIG (reference sequence). The ends were cut back, 0 bases at V and 7 bases at J, with 19 bases in the middle. The CDR3: CAWSVTRTGSQNEQFF. The CDR3 bases are TGTGCCTGGAGTGTAACCCGGACCGGGAGTCAGAATGAGCAGTTCTTC.

This chain uses TRBV7-9 with TRBJ2-1, with D maybe TRBD1 (6 bases). CDR1 and CDR2 (germline): SEHNR, FQNEAQ (reference sequence). CDR3 length: 13 amino acids. The germline V and J ends were trimmed by 3 bases and 5 bases, with 8 bases remaining between them. The CDR3 loop is CASSFGQHNEQFF. CDR3 nucleotides: TGTGCCAGCAGCTTTGGACAGCACAATGAGCAGTTCTTC.

This clone was detected a few times. The rearrangement joins TRBV7-9 to TRBJ2-1; possible D gene TRBD2, 6 bases. The CDR3 consists of 16 residues. Germline CDR1 reads SEHNR; CDR2 reads FQNEAQ (reference sequence). V gave up 4 bases and J gave up 4 bases, with 17 bases separating them. CDR3 nucleotide sequence: TGTGCCAGCAGCTCGCATAAGCGGGCCTCTTACAATGAGCAGTTCTTC. This encodes CASSSHKRASYNEQFF.

This clone has a handful of counts. The chain couples TRBV5-1 to TRBJ2-1, with D perhaps TRBD1 (6 bases). CDR1 and CDR2 (germline): SGHRS, YFSETQ. Trimming took 2 bases from V and 0 from J, leaving 12 bases between them. The CDR3 runs to 16 residues. This CDR3 reads CASSFEGVGSYNEQFF. In DNA, the CDR3 is TGCGCCAGCAGCTTTGAGGGGGTGGGCTCCTACAATGAGCAGTTCTTC.

This clone occurred a few times. The CDR3 DNA sequence: TGTGCCAGCAGCTTAATCGGCGCCGGGGGTAGCAATCAGCCCCAGCATTTT. Translating it yields CASSLIGAGGSNQPQHF. The V gene is TRBV7-2, the J gene TRBJ1-5; D perhaps matches TRBD1 (5 bases). V shed 2 bases and J shed 0 bases, with 14 bases lying between them. Germline values: CDR1 SGHTA, CDR2 FQGNSA. This CDR3 contains 17 residues.

This clone showed up just a few times. The V call is TRBV14, the J call TRBJ2-1, with TRBD2 matching 8 bases. The germline V gene has CDR1 SGHDN and CDR2 FVKESK. Germline trimming cut 1 base from V and 7 bases from J; bases unmatched to any gene: 6. There are 15 residues in the CDR3. CDR3 loop: CASSQVGTSVNEQFF. DNA for the CDR3: TGTGCCAGCAGCCAAGTTGGGACTAGTGTGAATGAGCAGTTCTTC.

The chain recombines TRBV28 with TRBJ2-7; D gene unclear. Between the trimmed V and J ends, which lost 3 bases and 5 bases, there was a span of 5 bases. The CDR3 runs to 11 residues. CDR1 MDHEN and CDR2 SYDVKM come from the germline V gene. The CDR3 sequence: CASSLADEQYF. CDR3 bases: TGTGCCAGCAGTTTGGCAGACGAGCAGTACTTC.

The rearrangement joins TRBV18 to TRBJ1-1; no reliable D call. Trimming stripped 4 bases from V and 3 bases from J, with 18 bases between. The CDR3 extends over 16 amino acids. Germline V gene sequence: CDR1 KGHSH, CDR2 LQKENI. CDR3 amino acids: CASSLTDPISYTEAFF. In DNA, the CDR3 is TGTGCCAGCTCACTAACAGATCCCATAAGTTACACTGAAGCTTTCTTT.

This clone was found a few times. This chain uses TRBV18 with TRBJ2-1, with 11 positions matching TRBD2. The CDR3 totals 16 residues. V trimming: 3 bases; J trimming: 4 bases; junction bases outside the gene matches: 5. From germline, CDR1 is KGHSH and CDR2 LQKENI. The DNA for the CDR3 is TGTGCCAGCTCACCTACTAGCGGGAGATTATACAATGAGCAGTTCTTC. Translating gives CASSPTSGRLYNEQFF.

This clone was seen a few times. The same CDR3 can be traced to other DNA sequences in this sample. The rearrangement links TRBV7-2 to TRBJ2-1, with no clear D. Between the trimmed V and J ends, which lost 1 base and 10 bases, there was a span of 11 bases. This CDR3 has 13 residues. The V gene's germline CDR1 is SGHTA and CDR2 FQGNSA. DNA of the CDR3: TGTGCCAGCAGCTTAGGGCCGGGTAACGAGCAGTTCTTC. Encoded protein: CASSLGPGNEQFF. Variable domain in full (rest from reference TRBV7-2 and TRBJ2-1): GAGVSQSPSNKVTEKGKDVELRCDPISGHTALYWYRQSLGQGLEFLIYFQGNSAPDKSGLPSDRFSAERTGGSVSTLTIQRTQQEDSAVYLCASSLGPGNEQFFGPGTRLTVL.

In this sample, this clone turned up a few times. The chain couples TRBV4-1 to TRBJ1-5, with D uncertain. The CDR3 loop spans 14 amino acids. Trimming stripped 0 bases from V and 6 bases from J, with 9 bases between. The V gene's germline CDR1 is MGHRA and CDR2 YSYEKL. Here the CDR3 DNA reads TGCGCCAGCAGCCAAGATCCCGCGGGTCAGCCCCAGCATTTT. Protein sequence: CASSQDPAGQPQHF.

The chain has TRBV5-1 and TRBJ2-1; TRBD2 aligns across 8 bases. The V gene end was trimmed by 1 base and the J gene end by 5 bases; junction bases not matched to a gene: 5. Germline V gene sequence: CDR1 SGHRS, CDR2 YFSETQ. The CDR3 runs 15 residues. In nucleotides, the CDR3 is TGCGCCAGCAGCTTGACTAGCGGACGAGACAATGAGCAGTTCTTC. Its translation: CASSLTSGRDNEQFF. The variable domain in full, completed from reference TRBV5-1 and TRBJ2-1, reads KAGVTQTPRYLIKTRGQQVTLSCSPISGHRSVSWYQQTPGQGLQFLFEYFSETQRNKGNFPGRFSGRQFSNSRSEMNVSTLELGDSALYLCASSLTSGRDNEQFFGPGTRLTVL.

This clone was counted a few times. V is TRBV28 and J is TRBJ1-5; TRBD1 aligns across 7 bases. CDR3 length: 15 amino acids. V was pared by 5 bases and J by 5 bases, with 9 bases of the junction left unmatched. The germline gives CDR1 MDHEN, CDR2 SYDVKM. In DNA, the CDR3 is TGTGCCAGCAGTACCCTGGACAGGCAGTATCAGCCCCAGCATTTT. Translated, it gives CASSTLDRQYQPQHF.

The CDR3 region has the DNA TGTGCTAGTGGCCCGAACAGGGGCTACAATGAGCAGTTCTTC. Its protein is CASGPNRGYNEQFF. This chain joins TRBV12-5 and TRBJ2-1, with 7 bases that match TRBD1. Germline V gives CDR1 LGHNT, CDR2 FRNRAP. The CDR3 extends over 14 amino acids. The V gene end was trimmed by 6 bases and the J gene end by 3 bases; junction bases not matched to a gene: 5.

This rearrangement joins TRBV7-9 to TRBJ1-2; 8 nucleotides match TRBD1. The junction had 9 bases not matched to a gene; V was cut back by 7 bases and J by 5 bases. CDR1 SEHNR and CDR2 FQNEAQ come from the germline V gene (reference sequence). The CDR3 has 14 amino acids. CDR3 region: CASTPGQGGYGYTF. As DNA, the CDR3 is TGTGCCAGCACCCCAGGACAGGGAGGGTATGGCTACACCTTC.

V gene TRBV28 combines with J gene TRBJ1-1; D may be TRBD1 (5 bases). V was cut by 2 bases and J by 1 base, with 8 bases left in between. The CDR3 has 14 residues. CDR1 and CDR2 from the germline V gene are MDHEN and SYDVKM. CDR3 DNA: TGTGCCAGCAGTTTACAGGGCAGGAACACTGAAGCTTTCTTT. This codes for CASSLQGRNTEAFF.

The chain combines TRBV7-7 with TRBJ2-1, with 7 positions matching TRBD2. CDR3 length: 13 residues. V trimming: 0 bases; J trimming: 10 bases; junction bases outside the gene matches: 3. Germline V lookup: CDR1 SSHAT, CDR2 FNYEAQ (reference sequence). The DNA of the CDR3 is TGTGCCAGCAGCTTAGCGCGTAGCGGGGAGCAGTTCTTC. Its translation is CASSLARSGEQFF.

In its sample, this clone was seen a few times. The rearrangement links TRBV7-2 to TRBJ1-1; D uncertain. This CDR3 region has 13 residues. CDR1 is SGHTA, CDR2 FQGNSA, per germline. V lost 2 bases to trimming and J lost 0 bases, with 4 bases between them. The CDR3 sequence is CASSLRMNTEAFF. The CDR3 region has the DNA TGTGCCAGCAGCTTACGTATGAACACTGAAGCTTTCTTT. Filled out from reference TRBV7-2 and TRBJ1-1, the complete variable domain reads GAGVSQSPSNKVTEKGKDVELRCDPISGHTALYWYRQSLGQGLEFLIYFQGNSAPDKSGLPSDRFSAERTGGSVSTLTIQRTQQEDSAVYLCASSLRMNTEAFFGQGTRLTVV.

The V and J genes are TRBV29-1 and TRBJ1-1; a possible D gene is TRBD1 (5 bases). V lost 4 bases to trimming and J lost 1 base, with 13 bases between them. The germline CDR1 and CDR2 sequences are SQVTM and ANQGSEA. CDR3 length: 14 amino acids. The CDR3 bases are TGCAGCGTTGCGGGGGGTCGGGAGAACACTGAAGCTTTCTTT. Protein product: CSVAGGRENTEAFF.

This clone has only a few counts. This chain links TRBV27 with TRBJ2-1; D not certain. Trimming shortened V by 2 bases and J by 5 bases, and 7 bases separated the two germline ends. This CDR3 comprises 13 residues. The germline V gene has CDR1 MNHEY and CDR2 SMNVEV (reference sequence). The CDR3, as DNA: TGTGCCAGCAGTTTACGACAACACAATGAGCAGTTCTTC. It yields the protein CASSLRQHNEQFF.